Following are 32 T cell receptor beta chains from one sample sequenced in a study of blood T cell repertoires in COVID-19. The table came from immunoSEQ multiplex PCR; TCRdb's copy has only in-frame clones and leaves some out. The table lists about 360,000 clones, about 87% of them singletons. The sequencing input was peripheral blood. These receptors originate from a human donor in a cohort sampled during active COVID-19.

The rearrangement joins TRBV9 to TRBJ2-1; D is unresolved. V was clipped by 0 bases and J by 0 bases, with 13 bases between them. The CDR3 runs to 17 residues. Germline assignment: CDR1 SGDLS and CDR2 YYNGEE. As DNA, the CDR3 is TGTGCCAGCAGCGTAGCTAGTCGAAGGTTCTCCTACAATGAGCAGTTCTTC. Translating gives CASSVASRRFSYNEQFF.

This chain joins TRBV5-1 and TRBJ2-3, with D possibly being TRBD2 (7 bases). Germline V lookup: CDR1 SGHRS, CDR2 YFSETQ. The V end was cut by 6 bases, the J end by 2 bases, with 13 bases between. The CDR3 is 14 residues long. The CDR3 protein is CASKGGLLTDTQYF. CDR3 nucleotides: TGCGCCAGCAAGGGGGGGCTCCTCACAGATACGCAGTATTTT. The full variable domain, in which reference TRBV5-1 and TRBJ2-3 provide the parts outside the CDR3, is KAGVTQTPRYLIKTRGQQVTLSCSPISGHRSVSWYQQTPGQGLQFLFEYFSETQRNKGNFPGRFSGRQFSNSRSEMNVSTLELGDSALYLCASKGGLLTDTQYFGPGTRLTVL.

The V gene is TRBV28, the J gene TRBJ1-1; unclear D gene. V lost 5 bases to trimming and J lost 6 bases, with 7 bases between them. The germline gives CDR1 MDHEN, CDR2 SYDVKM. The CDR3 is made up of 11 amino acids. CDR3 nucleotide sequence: TGTGCCAGCAGTGCCCGAGCTGAAGCTTTCTTT. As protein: CASSARAEAFF.

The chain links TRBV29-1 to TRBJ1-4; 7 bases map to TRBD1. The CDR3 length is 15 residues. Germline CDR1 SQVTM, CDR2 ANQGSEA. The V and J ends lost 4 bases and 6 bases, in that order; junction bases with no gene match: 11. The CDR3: CSVAPTGVNDEKLFF. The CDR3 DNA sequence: TGCAGCGTTGCTCCTACAGGGGTTAACGATGAAAAACTGTTTTTT.

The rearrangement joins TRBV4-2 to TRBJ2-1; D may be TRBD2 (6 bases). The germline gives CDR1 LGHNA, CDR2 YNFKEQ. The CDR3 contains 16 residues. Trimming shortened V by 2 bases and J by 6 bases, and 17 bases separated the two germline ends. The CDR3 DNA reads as TGTGCCAGCAGCCAACATTCTAGCGAGGACGGCAATGAGCAGTTCTTC. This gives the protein CASSQHSSEDGNEQFF.

The CDR3 region is CASTSRGPDTQYF. In DNA, the CDR3 is TGTGCCAGCACCTCCAGGGGCCCAGATACGCAGTATTTT. The genes are TRBV7-2 and TRBJ2-3; maybe TRBD1 (6 bases). There are 13 residues in the CDR3. CDR1 and CDR2 from the germline V gene are SGHTA and FQGNSA. V gave up 7 bases and J gave up 4 bases, with 12 bases separating them.

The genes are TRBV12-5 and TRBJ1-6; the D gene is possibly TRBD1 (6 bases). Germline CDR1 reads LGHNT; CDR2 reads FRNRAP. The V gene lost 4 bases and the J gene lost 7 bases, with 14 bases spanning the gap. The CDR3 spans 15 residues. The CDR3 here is CASGYTRTENSPLHF. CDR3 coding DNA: TGTGCTAGTGGTTACACCCGGACAGAAAATTCACCCCTCCACTTT.

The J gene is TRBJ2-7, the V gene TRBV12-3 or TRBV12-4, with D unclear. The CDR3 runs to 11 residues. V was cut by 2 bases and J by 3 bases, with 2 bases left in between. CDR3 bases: TGTGCCAGCAGTTTACACTACGAGCAGTACTTC. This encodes CASSLHYEQYF.

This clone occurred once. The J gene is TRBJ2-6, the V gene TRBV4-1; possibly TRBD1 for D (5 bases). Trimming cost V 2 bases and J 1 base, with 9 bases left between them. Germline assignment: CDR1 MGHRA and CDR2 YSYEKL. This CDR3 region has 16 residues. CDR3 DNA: TGCGCCAGCAGCCAACCCAGGGTTTCTGGGGCCAACGTCCTGACTTTC. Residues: CASSQPRVSGANVLTF.

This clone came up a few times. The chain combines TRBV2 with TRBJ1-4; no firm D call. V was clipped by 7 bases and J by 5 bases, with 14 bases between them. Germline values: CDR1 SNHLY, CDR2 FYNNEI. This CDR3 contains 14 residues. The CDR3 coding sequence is TGTGCCAGCAACATACACGGGAGGAATGAAAAACTGTTTTTT. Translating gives CASNIHGRNEKLFF.

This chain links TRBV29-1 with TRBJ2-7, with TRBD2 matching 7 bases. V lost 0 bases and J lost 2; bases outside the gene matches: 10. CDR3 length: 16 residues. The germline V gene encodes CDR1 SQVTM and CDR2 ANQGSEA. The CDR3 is CSVEDRYASGTYEQYF. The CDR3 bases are TGCAGCGTTGAAGATCGATACGCTAGCGGTACCTACGAGCAGTACTTC.

The CDR3 bases are TGTGCCAGCAGCACCAAGAACACTGAAGCTTTCTTT. Its protein product is CASSTKNTEAFF. The chain employs TRBV21-1 and TRBJ1-1; the tabulated D call, TRBD1, remains unverified against the DNA. TRBV21-1 is recorded as a pseudogene. This CDR3 is 12 amino acids long.

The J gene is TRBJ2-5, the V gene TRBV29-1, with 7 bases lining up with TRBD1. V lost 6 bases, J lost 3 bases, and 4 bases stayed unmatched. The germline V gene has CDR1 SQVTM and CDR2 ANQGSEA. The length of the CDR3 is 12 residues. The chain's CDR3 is CSVGDSEETQYF. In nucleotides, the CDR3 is TGCAGCGTGGGGGACAGCGAAGAGACCCAGTACTTC.

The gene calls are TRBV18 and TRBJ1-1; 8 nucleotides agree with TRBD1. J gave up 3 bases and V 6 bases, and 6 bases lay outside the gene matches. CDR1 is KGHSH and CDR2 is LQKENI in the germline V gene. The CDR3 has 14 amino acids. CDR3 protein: CASSLGQGDTEAFF. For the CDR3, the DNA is TGTGCCAGCTCCCTCGGACAGGGTGACACTGAAGCTTTCTTT.

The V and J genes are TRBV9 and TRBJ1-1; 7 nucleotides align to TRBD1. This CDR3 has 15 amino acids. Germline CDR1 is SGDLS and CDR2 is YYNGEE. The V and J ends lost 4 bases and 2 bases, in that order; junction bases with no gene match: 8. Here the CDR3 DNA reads TGTGCCAGCAGCCAGATGACAGGGTACAACACTGAAGCTTTCTTT. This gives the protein CASSQMTGYNTEAFF.

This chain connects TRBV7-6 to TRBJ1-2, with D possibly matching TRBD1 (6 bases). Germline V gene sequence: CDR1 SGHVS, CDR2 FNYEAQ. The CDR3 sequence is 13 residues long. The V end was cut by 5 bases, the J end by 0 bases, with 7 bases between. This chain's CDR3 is CASSGGSNYGYTF. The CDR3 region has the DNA TGTGCCAGCAGCGGGGGCTCTAACTATGGCTACACCTTC.

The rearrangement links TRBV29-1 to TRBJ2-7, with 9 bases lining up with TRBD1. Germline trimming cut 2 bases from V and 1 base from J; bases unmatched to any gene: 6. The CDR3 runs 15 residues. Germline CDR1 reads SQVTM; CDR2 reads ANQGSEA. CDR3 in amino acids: CSVESRDRASYEQYF. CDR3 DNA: TGCAGCGTTGAATCCCGGGACAGGGCATCCTACGAGCAGTACTTC.

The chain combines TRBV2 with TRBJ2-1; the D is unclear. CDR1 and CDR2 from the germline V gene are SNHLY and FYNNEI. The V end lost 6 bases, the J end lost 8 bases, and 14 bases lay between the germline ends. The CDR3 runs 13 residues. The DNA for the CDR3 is TGTGCCAGCAGCAAGAACCGTCAGGATGAGCAGTTCTTC. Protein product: CASSKNRQDEQFF.

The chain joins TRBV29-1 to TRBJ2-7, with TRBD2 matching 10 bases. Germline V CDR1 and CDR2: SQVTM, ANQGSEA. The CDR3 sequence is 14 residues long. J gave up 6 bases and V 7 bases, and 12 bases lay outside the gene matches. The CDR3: CSAKRAGGPSEQYF. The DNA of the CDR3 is TGCAGCGCAAAAAGAGCGGGAGGGCCTTCCGAGCAGTACTTC.

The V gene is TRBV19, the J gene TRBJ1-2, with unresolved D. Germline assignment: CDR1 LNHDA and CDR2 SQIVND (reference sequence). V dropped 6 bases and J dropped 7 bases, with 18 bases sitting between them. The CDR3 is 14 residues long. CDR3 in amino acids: CASSGEFFPIGYTF. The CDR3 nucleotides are TGTGCCAGTAGCGGAGAGTTTTTTCCGATTGGCTACACCTTC.

The CDR3 reads CASSSDFTDTQYF. CDR3 bases: TGTGCCAGCAGTTCCGACTTCACAGATACGCAGTATTTT. The chain combines TRBV27 with TRBJ2-3; no definite D call. The length of the CDR3 is 13 residues. Germline V CDR1 and CDR2: MNHEY, SMNVEV (reference sequence). Trimming stripped 4 bases from V and 2 bases from J, with 7 bases between.

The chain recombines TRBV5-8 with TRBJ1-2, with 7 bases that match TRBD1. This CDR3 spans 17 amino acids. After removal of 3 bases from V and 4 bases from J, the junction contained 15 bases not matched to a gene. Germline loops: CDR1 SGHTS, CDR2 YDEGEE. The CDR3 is CASSSDEDREGVYGYTF. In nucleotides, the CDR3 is TGTGCCAGCAGCTCCGATGAAGACAGGGAAGGAGTCTATGGCTACACCTTC. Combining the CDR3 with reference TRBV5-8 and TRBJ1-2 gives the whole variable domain EAGVTQSPTHLIKTRGQQATLRCSPISGHTSVYWYQQALGLGLQFLLWYDEGEERNRGNFPPRFSGRQFPNYSSELNVNALELEDSALYLCASSSDEDREGVYGYTFGSGTRLTVV.

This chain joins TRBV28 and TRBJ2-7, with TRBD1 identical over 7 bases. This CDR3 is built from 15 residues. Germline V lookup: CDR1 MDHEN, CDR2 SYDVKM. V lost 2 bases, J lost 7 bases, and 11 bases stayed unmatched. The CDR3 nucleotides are TGTGCCAGCAGTTTACCCCGGGACAGCGCACGGGAGCAGTACTTC. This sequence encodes CASSLPRDSAREQYF.

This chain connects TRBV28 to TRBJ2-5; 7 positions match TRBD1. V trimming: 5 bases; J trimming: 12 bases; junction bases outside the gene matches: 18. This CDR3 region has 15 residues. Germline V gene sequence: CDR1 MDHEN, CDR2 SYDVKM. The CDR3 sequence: CASSPTGVGEAVKYF. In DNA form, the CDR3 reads TGTGCCAGCAGTCCTACAGGGGTTGGTGAGGCGGTAAAGTACTTC.

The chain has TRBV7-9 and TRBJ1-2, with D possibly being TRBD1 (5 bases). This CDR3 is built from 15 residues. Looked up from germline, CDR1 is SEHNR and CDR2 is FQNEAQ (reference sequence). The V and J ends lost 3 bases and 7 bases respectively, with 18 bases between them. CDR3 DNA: TGTGCCAGCAGCTTGGGCTCGGGCCAGGGAGGTGGCTACACCTTC. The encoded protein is CASSLGSGQGGGYTF.

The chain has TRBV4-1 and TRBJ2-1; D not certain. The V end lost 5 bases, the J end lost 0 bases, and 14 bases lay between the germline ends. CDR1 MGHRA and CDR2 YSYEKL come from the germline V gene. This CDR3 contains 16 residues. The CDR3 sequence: CASSSSRGGSYNEQFF. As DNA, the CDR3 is TGCGCCAGCAGCTCCAGCCGAGGCGGCTCCTACAATGAGCAGTTCTTC.

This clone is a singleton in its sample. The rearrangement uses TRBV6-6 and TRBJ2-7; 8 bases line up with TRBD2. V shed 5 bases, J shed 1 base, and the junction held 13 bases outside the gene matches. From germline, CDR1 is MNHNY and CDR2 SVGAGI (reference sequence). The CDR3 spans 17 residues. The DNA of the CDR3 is TGTGCCAGCAGTCCAAGAGGCAGTATAGCGGGGTCCTACGAGCAGTACTTC. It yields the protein CASSPRGSIAGSYEQYF.

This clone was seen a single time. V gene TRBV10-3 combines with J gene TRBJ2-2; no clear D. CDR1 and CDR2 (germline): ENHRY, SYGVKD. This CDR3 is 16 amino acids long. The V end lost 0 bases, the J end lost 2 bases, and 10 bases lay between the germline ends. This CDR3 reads CAISESLEVNTGELFF. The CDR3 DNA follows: TGTGCCATCAGTGAGTCGTTAGAAGTAAACACCGGGGAGCTGTTTTTT.

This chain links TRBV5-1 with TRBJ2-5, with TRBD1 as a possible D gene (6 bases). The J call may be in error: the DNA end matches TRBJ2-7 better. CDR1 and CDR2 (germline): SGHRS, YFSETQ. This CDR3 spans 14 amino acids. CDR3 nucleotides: TGCGCCAGCAGCCCCCTTCAGGGGACCTACGAGCAGTACTTC. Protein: CASSPLQGTYEQYF.

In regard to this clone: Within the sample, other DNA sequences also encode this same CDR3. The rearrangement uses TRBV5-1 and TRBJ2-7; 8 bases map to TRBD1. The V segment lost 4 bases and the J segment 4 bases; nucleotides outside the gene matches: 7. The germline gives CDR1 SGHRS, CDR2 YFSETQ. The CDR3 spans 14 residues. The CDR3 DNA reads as TGCGCCAGCAGCCCCGGACAGGGAGATTACGAGCAGTACTTC. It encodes CASSPGQGDYEQYF. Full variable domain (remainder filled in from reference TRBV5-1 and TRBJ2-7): KAGVTQTPRYLIKTRGQQVTLSCSPISGHRSVSWYQQTPGQGLQFLFEYFSETQRNKGNFPGRFSGRQFSNSRSEMNVSTLELGDSALYLCASSPGQGDYEQYFGPGTRLTVT.

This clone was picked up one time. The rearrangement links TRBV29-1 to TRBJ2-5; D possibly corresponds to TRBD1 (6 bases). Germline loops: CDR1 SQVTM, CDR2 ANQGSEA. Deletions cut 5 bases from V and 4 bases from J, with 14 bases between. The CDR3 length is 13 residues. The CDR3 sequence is CSVNSGGGETQYF. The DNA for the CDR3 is TGCAGCGTTAACAGTGGGGGCGGAGAGACCCAGTACTTC.

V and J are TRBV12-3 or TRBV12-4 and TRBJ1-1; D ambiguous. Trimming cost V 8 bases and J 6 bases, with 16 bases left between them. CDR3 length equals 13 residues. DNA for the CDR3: TGTGCCAGCGGATCTAGCGGTTTCCCTGAAGCTTTCTTT. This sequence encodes CASGSSGFPEAFF.